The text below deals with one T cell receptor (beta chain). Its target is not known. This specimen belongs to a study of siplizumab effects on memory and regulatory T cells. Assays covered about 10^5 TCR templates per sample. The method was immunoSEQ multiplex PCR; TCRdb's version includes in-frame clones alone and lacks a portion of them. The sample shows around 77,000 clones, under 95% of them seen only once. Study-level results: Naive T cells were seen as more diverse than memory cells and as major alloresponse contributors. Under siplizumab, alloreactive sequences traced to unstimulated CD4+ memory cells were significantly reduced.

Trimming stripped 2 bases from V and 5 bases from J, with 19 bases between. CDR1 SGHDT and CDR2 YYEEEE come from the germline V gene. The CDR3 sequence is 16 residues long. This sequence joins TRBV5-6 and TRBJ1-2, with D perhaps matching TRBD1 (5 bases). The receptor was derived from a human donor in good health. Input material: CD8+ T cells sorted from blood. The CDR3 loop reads CASSFDLLGGFYGYTF. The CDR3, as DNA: TGTGCCAGCAGCTTTGATTTACTTGGGGGTTTTTATGGCTACACCTTC.